Listed here are 21 T cell receptor beta chains from one sample, sequenced in a study of cytomegalovirus exposure and HLA in healthy donors. PCR employed 60 Vbeta and 13 Jbeta primers. Clones were sequenced by immunoSEQ multiplex PCR, and TCRdb holds only the in-frame ones, with some missing. The data hold about 160,000 clones, with roughly 84% observed a single time. The sequencing sample was made of PBMCs. Receptors originate from a man aged 25 to 40 in good health and CMV-seronegative.

The V and J genes are TRBV28 and TRBJ1-1, with D perhaps TRBD1 (5 bases). V lost 8 bases to trimming and J lost 0 bases, with 13 bases between them. The CDR3 has 14 residues. CDR1 MDHEN and CDR2 SYDVKM come from the germline V gene. CDR3 sequence reads: CASCHDSMNTEAFF. CDR3 DNA sequence: TGTGCCAGCTGTCACGACAGCATGAACACTGAAGCTTTCTTT.

This rearrangement joins TRBV13 to TRBJ2-1; weak D call: TRBD2 (5 bases). Trimming took off 4 bases at V and 3 bases at J, with 16 bases between the two ends. This CDR3 has 16 amino acids. Germline-derived CDR1 and CDR2 are PRHDT and FYEKMQ (reference sequence). The CDR3: CASSSGFSGLYNEQFF. CDR3 DNA: TGTGCCAGCAGCTCCGGCTTCAGCGGTCTCTACAATGAGCAGTTCTTC.

J is TRBJ1-5 and V is TRBV14, with 8 bases fitting TRBD1. With 1 base clipped from V and 9 bases from J, the junction kept 5 bases outside the gene matches. From germline, CDR1 is SGHDN and CDR2 FVKESK. This CDR3 has 14 amino acids. The CDR3 spells CASSQAGGGGPQHF. DNA of the CDR3: TGTGCCAGCAGCCAAGCAGGGGGCGGCGGGCCCCAGCATTTT.

This chain links TRBV29-1 with TRBJ2-1; D gene ambiguous. Germline CDR1 and CDR2: SQVTM and ANQGSEA. Trimming cost V 6 bases and J 6 bases, with 18 bases left between them. The CDR3 has 14 amino acids. The CDR3 spells CSVLVPRSGNEQFF. The CDR3 region has the DNA TGCAGCGTCCTTGTGCCCCGATCAGGCAATGAGCAGTTCTTC.

The CDR3 bases are TGTGCCAGCAGCTTAGCGGGAGTAGGAAACATTCAGTACTTC. Translated, it gives CASSLAGVGNIQYF. The chain has TRBV11-3 and TRBJ2-4; tentative D call: TRBD2 (6 bases). The ends were cut back, 1 base at V and 6 bases at J, with 10 bases in the middle. The CDR3 spans 14 residues. The germline V gene has CDR1 SGHNT and CDR2 YENEEA. The full variable domain, with the rest looked up from reference TRBV11-3 and TRBJ2-4, is EAGVVQSPRYKIIEKKQPVAFWCNPISGHNTLYWYLQNLGQGPELLIRYENEEAVDDSQLPKDRFSAERLKGVDSTLKIQPAELGDSAVYLCASSLAGVGNIQYFGAGTRLSVL.

V and J are TRBV27 and TRBJ2-4; a weak D match, TRBD1 (5 bases). Germline V gene sequence: CDR1 MNHEY, CDR2 SMNVEV (reference sequence). Trimming cost V 5 bases and J 2 bases, with 10 bases left between them. The CDR3 consists of 14 residues. The DNA for the CDR3 is TGTGCCAGCAGTCCAGGGTATACCAAAAACATTCAGTACTTC. Translation: CASSPGYTKNIQYF.

J is TRBJ2-3 and V is TRBV7-3, with D unclear. The CDR3 loop spans 15 amino acids. Germline assignment: CDR1 SGHTA and CDR2 FQGTGA. The V and J ends lost 3 bases and 2 bases respectively, with 12 bases between them. DNA of the CDR3: TGTGCCAGCAGCTTGAGAGCCCGAAACACAGATACGCAGTATTTT. Protein product: CASSLRARNTDTQYF.

The V gene is TRBV5-4, the J gene TRBJ1-3; 8 bases agree with TRBD1. Per germline, CDR1 SGHNT and CDR2 YYREEE (reference sequence). This CDR3 region has 14 residues. V lost 5 bases to trimming and J lost 2 bases; unmatched junction nucleotides: 3. The CDR3, as DNA: TGTGCCAGCAGAACAGGGGGAACTGGAAACACCATATATTTT. This codes for CASRTGGTGNTIYF.

The V and J genes are TRBV6-5 and TRBJ1-5, with 7 bases aligning to TRBD1. V trimming: 5 bases; J trimming: 4 bases; junction bases outside the gene matches: 8. This CDR3 region has 15 residues. Germline lookup yields CDR1 MNHEY and CDR2 SVGAGI. The CDR3 DNA follows: TGTGCCAGCAGTCCTAAGGGGGCTTGGAATCAGCCCCAGCATTTT. The encoded protein is CASSPKGAWNQPQHF.

The V gene is TRBV7-9, the J gene TRBJ2-1, with D possibly being TRBD2 (7 bases). Trimming stripped 5 bases from V and 10 bases from J, with 21 bases between. The CDR3 contains 15 residues. CDR1 is SEHNR, CDR2 FQNEAQ, per germline (reference sequence). The CDR3 DNA follows: TGTGCCAGCAGCCGCGCCGGGGGGCAGGTTTGGGAGCAGTTCTTC. It is translated as CASSRAGGQVWEQFF.

This chain links TRBV5-1 with TRBJ1-1; TRBD1 aligns across 7 bases. The germline gives CDR1 SGHRS, CDR2 YFSETQ. The CDR3 totals 15 residues. The J segment lost 1 base and the V segment lost 3 bases, leaving 6 bases of the junction unmatched. The CDR3 loop reads CASSSRQGPNTEAFF. Written as DNA, the CDR3 is TGCGCCAGCAGCTCCCGACAGGGACCGAACACTGAAGCTTTCTTT.

The sample holds a few counts of this clone. The rearrangement links TRBV6-1 to TRBJ2-1, with D perhaps matching TRBD2 (5 bases). CDR1 is MNHNS, CDR2 SASEGT, per germline. The CDR3 extends over 15 amino acids. Trimming shortened V by 4 bases and J by 6 bases, and 16 bases separated the two germline ends. For the CDR3, the DNA is TGTGCCAGCAGTGCCGAGGGTGTTTGGGGCAATGAGCAGTTCTTC. Translation gives CASSAEGVWGNEQFF.

V usage is TRBV5-8 and J usage is TRBJ1-2; 7 bases line up with TRBD1. The CDR3 has 14 residues. V shed 9 bases and J 4 bases; nucleotides not matched to a gene: 12. Germline assignment: CDR1 SGHTS and CDR2 YDEGEE. CDR3 coding DNA: TGTGCCACCGGACAGGCCCACGAGGGCTATGGCTACACCTTC. Encoded protein: CATGQAHEGYGYTF.

The chain uses TRBV27 and TRBJ2-1, with 9 bases fitting TRBD2. The V and J ends lost 5 bases and 6 bases, in that order; junction bases with no gene match: 11. In germline, CDR1 is MNHEY, CDR2 SMNVEV (reference sequence). This CDR3 has 16 residues. In DNA form, the CDR3 reads TGTGCCAGCAGTCTAGAAGGGCGGGAGGGCCCCAATGAGCAGTTCTTC. It encodes CASSLEGREGPNEQFF.

V is TRBV9 and J is TRBJ2-5; 8 bases line up with TRBD1. J was trimmed by 2 bases and V by 0 bases; bases with no gene match: 0. Germline-derived CDR1 and CDR2 are SGDLS and YYNGEE. The CDR3 consists of 14 residues. The CDR3 DNA reads as TGTGCCAGCAGCGTAGGACAGGGGCAAGAGACCCAGTACTTC. It codes for CASSVGQGQETQYF. Full variable domain (remainder filled in from reference TRBV9 and TRBJ2-5): DSGVTQTPKHLITATGQRVTLRCSPRSGDLSVYWYQQSLDQGLQFLIQYYNGEERAKGNILERFSAQQFPDLHSELNLSSLELGDSALYFCASSVGQGQETQYFGPGTRLLVL.

This chain links TRBV7-2 with TRBJ1-2; D possibly corresponds to TRBD1 (6 bases). This CDR3 contains 14 residues. V was cut by 5 bases and J by 0 bases, with 10 bases left in between. Germline assignment: CDR1 SGHTA and CDR2 FQGNSA. The DNA of the CDR3 is TGTGCCAGCAGCCGGGACACGTCTAACTATGGCTACACCTTC. Translating it yields CASSRDTSNYGYTF.

The chain links TRBV10-1 to TRBJ2-5, with D possibly being TRBD2 (6 bases). V was pared by 4 bases and J by 3 bases, with 15 bases between. Germline loops: CDR1 WNHNN, CDR2 SYGVQD (reference sequence). This CDR3 is built from 15 residues. This chain's CDR3 is CASSVEGRNKETQYF. The CDR3 DNA is TGCGCCAGCAGTGTGGAGGGTAGAAACAAAGAGACCCAGTACTTC.

The table lists this clone with a count of one. The chain carries TRBV30 and TRBJ2-7; D unresolved. Trimming took 1 base from V and 1 from J, leaving 8 bases between them. The CDR3 sequence is 13 residues long. CDR1 is GTSNPN and CDR2 is SVGIG in the germline V gene (reference sequence). The CDR3 here is CAWSDNYSYEQYF. As DNA, the CDR3 is TGTGCCTGGAGTGATAACTATTCCTACGAGCAGTACTTC.

The genes are TRBV6-5 and TRBJ1-1; D not resolved. CDR3 length: 16 residues. Trimming removed 2 bases at V and 4 bases at J, with 17 bases between. Germline-derived CDR1 and CDR2 are MNHEY and SVGAGI. The CDR3 nucleotides read TGTGCCAGCAGTTACGGAGGGTTGAACCGGGGCACTGAAGCTTTCTTT. Protein: CASSYGGLNRGTEAFF.

This chain links TRBV11-3 with TRBJ2-7; no firm D call. V lost 0 bases, J lost 7 bases, and 10 bases lay in between. CDR3 length: 13 amino acids. Germline V gives CDR1 SGHNT, CDR2 YENEEA. CDR3 nucleotides: TGTGCCAGCAGCTTAGATTCAATTTCAGAGCAGTACTTC. Its translation: CASSLDSISEQYF.

The rearrangement uses TRBV28 and TRBJ2-1, with 9 bases identical to TRBD1. Germline V gene lookup returns CDR1 MDHEN and CDR2 SYDVKM. V was clipped by 10 bases and J by 5 bases; unmatched bases: 9. The CDR3 covers 14 residues. CDR3 DNA: TGTGCCACAGGCCGGGACAGGGCTAACAATGAGCAGTTCTTC. It encodes CATGRDRANNEQFF.